Each of the 20 T cell receptor beta chains below was sequenced from the same sample in a study of cytotoxic CD8 clonotypes in ibrutinib-treated CLL. TCRdb's table, derived via immunoSEQ multiplex PCR, lists solely in-frame clones and lacks some. The table has 30,000 or so clones, 62% seen once. Source: PBMCs, taken before ibrutinib treatment. These receptors came from a human donor with chronic lymphocytic leukemia.

CDR3 sequence (DNA): TGCGCCAGCAGCTTAGGACAGACTCACTCCTACGAGCAGTACTTC. Amino acids: CASSLGQTHSYEQYF. V and J are TRBV5-1 and TRBJ2-7; a weak D match, TRBD1 (6 bases). This CDR3 spans 15 amino acids. Germline assignment: CDR1 SGHRS and CDR2 YFSETQ. V shed 2 bases and J shed 0 bases, with 12 bases lying between them.

The chain has TRBV28 and TRBJ1-1; no definite D call. The length of the CDR3 is 11 residues. CDR1 MDHEN and CDR2 SYDVKM come from the germline V gene. V was pared by 3 bases and J by 10 bases, with 9 bases between. This chain's CDR3 is CASSFLLGAFF. In nucleotides, the CDR3 is TGTGCCAGCAGTTTCCTTCTCGGAGCTTTCTTT. Looking up the rest from reference TRBV28 and TRBJ1-1 gives the full variable domain: DVKVTQSSRYLVKRTGEKVFLECVQDMDHENMFWYRQDPGLGLRLIYFSYDVKMKEKGDIPEGYSVSREKKERFSLILESASTNQTSMYLCASSFLLGAFFGQGTRLTVV.

Concerning this clone itself: Sequence at one end of the junction differs from germline and may be a read error. The CDR3 bases are TGTGCTAGCAGCTTAGGGGCAGGGGACAATGAGCAGTTCTTC. As protein: CASSLGAGDNEQFF. The chain carries TRBV7-7 and TRBJ2-1, with D possibly being TRBD1 (6 bases). This CDR3 has 14 amino acids. Germline assignment: CDR1 SSHAT and CDR2 FNYEAQ (reference sequence). The complete variable domain, with remaining parts taken from reference TRBV7-7 and TRBJ2-1, reads GAGVSQSPRYKVTKRGQDVTLRCDPISSHATLYWYQQALGQGPEFLTYFNYEAQPDKSGLPSDRFSAERPEGSISTLTIQRTEQRDSAMYRCASSLGAGDNEQFFGPGTRLTVL.

The chain recombines TRBV6-5 with TRBJ2-7; D might be TRBD1 (6 bases). V lost 9 bases and J lost 5, with 14 bases in between. CDR1 is MNHEY, CDR2 SVGAGI, per germline. This CDR3 has 12 amino acids. CDR3 region: CASGLGANEQYF. The DNA of the CDR3 is TGTGCCAGTGGGCTGGGGGCCAACGAGCAGTACTTC.

V is TRBV28 and J is TRBJ1-3, with TRBD1 matching 7 bases. This CDR3 contains 14 residues. Germline loops: CDR1 MDHEN, CDR2 SYDVKM. Trimming removed 3 bases from V and 4 bases from J; junction bases left unmatched: 3. The DNA for the CDR3 is TGTGCCAGCAGTTTCAGGGGGGGCGGAAACACCATATATTTT. Protein: CASSFRGGGNTIYF.

The chain recombines TRBV5-1 with TRBJ2-3; tentatively, D is TRBD2 (5 bases). This CDR3 comprises 12 residues. Trimming shortened V by 5 bases and J by 6 bases, and 10 bases separated the two germline ends. Germline V gene lookup returns CDR1 SGHRS and CDR2 YFSETQ. The CDR3 sequence: CASRGVKDTQYF. The CDR3, as DNA: TGCGCCAGCAGGGGAGTCAAGGATACGCAGTATTTT.

This clone has a handful of counts. The V gene is TRBV5-1, the J gene TRBJ2-5; TRBD1 aligns across 7 bases. This CDR3 is 16 amino acids long. V trimming: 4 bases; J trimming: 0 bases; junction bases outside the gene matches: 9. Germline V gives CDR1 SGHRS, CDR2 YFSETQ. DNA of the CDR3: TGCGCCAGCAGCCCTTGGGGACAGCCAAACCAAGAGACCCAGTACTTC. Protein sequence: CASSPWGQPNQETQYF.

The rearrangement joins TRBV4-1 to TRBJ2-7, with 8 bases aligning to TRBD2. CDR3 length: 15 residues. Trimming at V came to 0 bases and at J to 4 bases, leaving 5 bases not matched to a gene. Germline CDR1 MGHRA, CDR2 YSYEKL. The CDR3 region is CASSQEGLAGYEQYF. The CDR3 DNA follows: TGCGCCAGCAGCCAAGAGGGTCTAGCGGGTTACGAGCAGTACTTC.

The rearrangement links TRBV2 to TRBJ2-1; TRBD1 is a possible D gene (6 bases). Germline CDR1 and CDR2: SNHLY and FYNNEI. CDR3 length: 14 amino acids. V was clipped by 1 base and J by 4 bases, with 8 bases between them. CDR3 sequence reads: CASSEGGTYNEQFF. The DNA of the CDR3 is TGTGCCAGCAGTGAAGGGGGGACATACAATGAGCAGTTCTTC.

The chain uses TRBV10-3 and TRBJ1-2, with a weak D call TRBD1 (6 bases). Germline CDR1 reads ENHRY; CDR2 reads SYGVKD. The CDR3 is 14 residues long. Trimming shortened V by 2 bases and J by 2 bases, and 9 bases separated the two germline ends. The CDR3 loop is CAISETGKNYGYTF. The DNA of the CDR3 is TGTGCCATCAGTGAGACAGGGAAAAACTATGGCTACACCTTC.

CDR3 sequence: CASSQNQGGRELFF. For the CDR3, the DNA is TGTGCCAGCAGCCAAAACCAGGGGGGCCGGGAGCTGTTTTTT. The J gene is TRBJ2-2, the V gene TRBV6-5; possible D gene TRBD1, 7 bases. CDR1 and CDR2 (germline): MNHEY, SVGAGI. V lost 6 bases, J lost 9 bases, and 17 bases lay in between. This CDR3 has 14 residues.

Written as DNA, the CDR3 is TGTGCCAGCAGTCGACAGGACATGAGAGAGACCCAGTACTTC. It is translated as CASSRQDMRETQYF. The chain combines TRBV28 with TRBJ2-5, with a tentative D call TRBD1 (6 bases). V lost 5 bases and J 4 bases, leaving 14 bases between the germline ends. This CDR3 region has 14 residues. Germline V CDR1 and CDR2: MDHEN, SYDVKM.

The chain uses TRBV11-2 and TRBJ1-6; the D is unclear. Germline loops: CDR1 SGHAT, CDR2 FQNNGV. Deletions cut 0 bases from V and 10 bases from J, with 7 bases between. This CDR3 contains 13 residues. The CDR3 loop reads CASSLDWGSPLHF. The CDR3, as DNA: TGTGCCAGCAGCTTAGATTGGGGATCACCCCTCCACTTT.

V gene TRBV5-1 combines with J gene TRBJ2-7, with 12 bases that match TRBD2. V trimming: 1 base; J trimming: 3 bases; junction bases outside the gene matches: 8. Per the germline V gene, CDR1 is SGHRS and CDR2 is YFSETQ. The CDR3 extends over 17 amino acids. This CDR3 is CASSLTLAGGPGYEQYF. CDR3 DNA sequence: TGCGCCAGCAGCTTGACCCTAGCGGGAGGGCCGGGCTACGAGCAGTACTTC.

This chain uses TRBV7-9 with TRBJ1-6; 8 nucleotides match TRBD1. Unmatched junction bases numbered 5, after V lost 1 base and J lost 0 bases. The length of the CDR3 is 18 residues. CDR1 is SEHNR, CDR2 FQNEAQ, per germline (reference sequence). CDR3 in DNA: TGTGCCAGCAGCTTAGGGGGACAGGCTTACTCCTATAATTCACCCCTCCACTTT. Residues: CASSLGGQAYSYNSPLHF.

This clone has only one observation. This rearrangement joins TRBV11-3 to TRBJ2-4; maybe TRBD1 (6 bases). The CDR3 spans 13 residues. V lost 0 bases and J lost 7, with 7 bases in between. CDR1 and CDR2 (germline): SGHNT, YENEEA. The CDR3 spells CASSLDQGNIQYF. Written as DNA, the CDR3 is TGTGCCAGCAGCTTAGACCAGGGGAACATTCAGTACTTC. Full variable domain (missing parts from reference TRBV11-3 and TRBJ2-4): EAGVVQSPRYKIIEKKQPVAFWCNPISGHNTLYWYLQNLGQGPELLIRYENEEAVDDSQLPKDRFSAERLKGVDSTLKIQPAELGDSAVYLCASSLDQGNIQYFGAGTRLSVL.

The chain joins TRBV10-1 to TRBJ2-3, with 9 bases that match TRBD2. Germline V lookup: CDR1 WNHNN, CDR2 SYGVQD (reference sequence). V was pared by 3 bases and J by 2 bases, with 3 bases of the junction left unmatched. This CDR3 contains 15 residues. The CDR3 loop reads CASSEGGGATDTQYF. CDR3 DNA: TGCGCCAGCAGTGAAGGCGGGGGGGCCACAGATACGCAGTATTTT.

This clone was counted only a few times. The V and J genes are TRBV5-1 and TRBJ2-7; unclear D gene. This CDR3 has 12 amino acids. Trimming removed 2 bases from V and 7 bases from J, with 10 bases in between. Germline CDR1 and CDR2: SGHRS and YFSETQ. CDR3 coding DNA: TGCGCCAGCAGCTTTGGGGATGGTGAGCAGTACTTC. It specifies CASSFGDGEQYF.

The V call is TRBV5-8, the J call TRBJ2-7; either TRBD1 or TRBD2 may supply D (5 bases each). The CDR3 extends over 14 amino acids. Germline loops: CDR1 SGHTS, CDR2 YDEGEE. V lost 5 bases to trimming and J lost 2 bases, with 14 bases between them. The CDR3 DNA sequence: TGTGCCAGCAGTCGGGTAAAGGGACCCTACGAGCAGTACTTC. Translating it yields CASSRVKGPYEQYF.

The V call is TRBV6-1, the J call TRBJ2-1; 7 bases map to TRBD2. V was pared by 0 bases and J by 3 bases, with 2 bases of the junction left unmatched. The CDR3 is made up of 15 amino acids. The germline gives CDR1 MNHNS, CDR2 SASEGT. CDR3 protein: CASSEATGGYNEQFF. The CDR3, as DNA: TGTGCCAGCAGTGAAGCGACGGGAGGCTACAATGAGCAGTTCTTC.